This T cell receptor (beta chain) is from a study of shared clonotypes between healthy human individuals. Overall study results and limits: What rarefaction showed was incomplete sorted-subset sequencing despite large depth. Shared clonotypes across all four donors exceeded non-shared ones in generation probability.

The repertoire was sequenced with immunoSEQ multiplex PCR; TCRdb's copy has only in-frame clones and lacks some. The data hold over 100,000 clones, with over 65% observed a single time. The germline V gene has CDR1 MGHDK and CDR2 SYGVNS. V lost 1 base to trimming and J lost 4 bases; unmatched junction nucleotides: 12. The CDR3 has 18 amino acids. Caucasian adults living in Nashville, Tennessee, provided all samples. In its sample, this clone was seen a few times. Its target is unknown. The clonotype was recovered from a woman aged 30 to 39 in good health. Sequenced material: memory CD8+ T cells sorted from blood. The subset was: CD45RO+ cells pooled with CCR7-negative TemRA cells. This chain links TRBV25-1 with TRBJ2-1; 8 nucleotides align to TRBD1. The CDR3 nucleotides are TGTGCCAGCAGTGAATCCCGGACAGGGCGCGGGGAGTACAATGAGCAGTTCTTC. Translated: CASSESRTGRGEYNEQFF.